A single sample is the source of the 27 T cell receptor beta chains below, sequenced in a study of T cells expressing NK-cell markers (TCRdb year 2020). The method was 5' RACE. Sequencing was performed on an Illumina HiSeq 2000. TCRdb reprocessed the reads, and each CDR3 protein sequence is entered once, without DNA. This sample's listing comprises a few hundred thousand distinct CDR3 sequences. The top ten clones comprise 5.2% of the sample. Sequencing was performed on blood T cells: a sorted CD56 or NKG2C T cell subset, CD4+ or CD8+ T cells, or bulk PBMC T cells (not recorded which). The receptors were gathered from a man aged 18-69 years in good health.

CDR3 sequence reads: CASSRGQGVGGNTIYF. The chain employs TRBV6-1 and TRBJ1-3; TCRdb returns TRBD1, unconfirmable since there is no DNA. CDR1 and CDR2 from the germline V gene are MNHNS and SASEGT. This CDR3 is built from 16 residues.

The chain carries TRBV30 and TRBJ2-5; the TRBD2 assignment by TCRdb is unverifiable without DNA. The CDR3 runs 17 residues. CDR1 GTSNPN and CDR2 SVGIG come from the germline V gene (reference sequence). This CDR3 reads CAWTLGATSGGKETQYF.

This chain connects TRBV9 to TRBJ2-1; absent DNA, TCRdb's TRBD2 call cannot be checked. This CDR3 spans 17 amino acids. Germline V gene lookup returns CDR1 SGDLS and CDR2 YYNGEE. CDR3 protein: CASSVIAGLAANNEQFF.

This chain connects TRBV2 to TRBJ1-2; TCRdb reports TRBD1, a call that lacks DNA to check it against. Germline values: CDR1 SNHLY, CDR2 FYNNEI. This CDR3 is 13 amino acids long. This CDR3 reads CASNIRHGSGYTF.

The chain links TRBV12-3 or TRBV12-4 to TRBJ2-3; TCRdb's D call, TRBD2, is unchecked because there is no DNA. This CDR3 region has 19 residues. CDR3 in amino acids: CASSSRTGTSAGSTDTQYF.

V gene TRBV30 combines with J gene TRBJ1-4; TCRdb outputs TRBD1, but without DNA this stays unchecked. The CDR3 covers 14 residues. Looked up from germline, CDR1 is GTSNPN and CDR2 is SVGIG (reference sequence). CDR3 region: CAWNIRGINEKLFF.

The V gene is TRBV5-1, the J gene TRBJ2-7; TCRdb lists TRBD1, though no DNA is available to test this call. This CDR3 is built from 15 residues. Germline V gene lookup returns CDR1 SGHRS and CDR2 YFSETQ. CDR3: CASSPAGTAPYEQYF.

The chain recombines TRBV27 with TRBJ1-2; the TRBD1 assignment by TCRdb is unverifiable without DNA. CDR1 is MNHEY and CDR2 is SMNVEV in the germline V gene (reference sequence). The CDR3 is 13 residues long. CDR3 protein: CASSARTGIGYTF.

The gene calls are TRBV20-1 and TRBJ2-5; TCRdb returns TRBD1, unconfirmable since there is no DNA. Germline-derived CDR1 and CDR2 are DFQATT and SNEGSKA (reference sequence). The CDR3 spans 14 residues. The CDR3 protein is CSAREDQTRGTQYF.

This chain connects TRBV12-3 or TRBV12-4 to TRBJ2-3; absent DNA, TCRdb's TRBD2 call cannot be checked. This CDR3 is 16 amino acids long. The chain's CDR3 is CASSARLAQGGDTQYF.

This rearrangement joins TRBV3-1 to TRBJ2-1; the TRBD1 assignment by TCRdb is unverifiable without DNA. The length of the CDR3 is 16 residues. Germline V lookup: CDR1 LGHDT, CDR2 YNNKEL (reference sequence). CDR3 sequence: CASSQDPTGVYNEQFF.

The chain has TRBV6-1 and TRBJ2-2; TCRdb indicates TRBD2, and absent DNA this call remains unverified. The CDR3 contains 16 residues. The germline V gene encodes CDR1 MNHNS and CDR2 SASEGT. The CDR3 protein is CASKSGLAANTGELFF.

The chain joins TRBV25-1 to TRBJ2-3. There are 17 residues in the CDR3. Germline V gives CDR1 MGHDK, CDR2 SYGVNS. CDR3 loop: CASSEYERRGNTDTQYF.

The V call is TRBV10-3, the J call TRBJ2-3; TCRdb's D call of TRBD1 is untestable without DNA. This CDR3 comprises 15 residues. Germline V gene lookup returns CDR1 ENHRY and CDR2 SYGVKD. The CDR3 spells CAISDSLPGGQTQYF.

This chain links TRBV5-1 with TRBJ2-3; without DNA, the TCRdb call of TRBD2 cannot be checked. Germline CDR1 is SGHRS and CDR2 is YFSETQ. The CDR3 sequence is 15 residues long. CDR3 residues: CASSLRTYTTDTQYF.

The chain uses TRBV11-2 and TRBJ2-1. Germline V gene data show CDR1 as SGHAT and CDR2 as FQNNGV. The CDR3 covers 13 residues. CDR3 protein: CASSLHLKNEQFF.

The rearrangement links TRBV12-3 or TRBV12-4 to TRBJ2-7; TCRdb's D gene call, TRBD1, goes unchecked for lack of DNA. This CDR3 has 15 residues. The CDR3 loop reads CASSFRDRKVYEQYF.

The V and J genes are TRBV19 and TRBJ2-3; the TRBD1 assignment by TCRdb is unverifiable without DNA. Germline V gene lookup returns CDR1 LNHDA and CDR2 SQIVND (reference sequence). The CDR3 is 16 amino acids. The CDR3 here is CASISDSTGGLDTQYF.

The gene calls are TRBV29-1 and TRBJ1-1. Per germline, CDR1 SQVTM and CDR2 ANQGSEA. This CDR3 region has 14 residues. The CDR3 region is CSVDGGRMNTEAFF.

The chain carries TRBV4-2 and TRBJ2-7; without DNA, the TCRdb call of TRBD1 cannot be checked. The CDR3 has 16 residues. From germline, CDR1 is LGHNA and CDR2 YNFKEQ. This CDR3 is CASSQDYDRATYEQYF.

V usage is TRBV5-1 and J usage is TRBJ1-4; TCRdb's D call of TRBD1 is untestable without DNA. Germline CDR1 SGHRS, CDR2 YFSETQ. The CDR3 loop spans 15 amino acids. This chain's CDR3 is CASSLDPGLAEKLFF.

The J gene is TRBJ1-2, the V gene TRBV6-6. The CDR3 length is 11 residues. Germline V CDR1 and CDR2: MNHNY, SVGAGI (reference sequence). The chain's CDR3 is CASSDPTVNTF.

CDR3 amino acids: CASSSPGQEQYF. The chain links TRBV28 to TRBJ2-7; the D call of TRBD1 rests on TCRdb alone, since no DNA is present to check it. Looked up from germline, CDR1 is MDHEN and CDR2 is SYDVKM. This CDR3 comprises 12 residues.

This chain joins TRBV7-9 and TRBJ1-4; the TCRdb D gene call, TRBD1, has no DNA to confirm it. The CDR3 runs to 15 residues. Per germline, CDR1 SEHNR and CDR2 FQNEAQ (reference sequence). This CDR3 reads CASSPLGTPNEKLFF. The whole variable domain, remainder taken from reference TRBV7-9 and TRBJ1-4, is DTGVSQNPRHKITKRGQNVTFRCDPISEHNRLYWYRQTLGQGPEFLTYFQNEAQLEKSRLLSDRFSAERPKGSFSTLEIQRTEQGDSAMYLCASSPLGTPNEKLFFGSGTQLSVL.

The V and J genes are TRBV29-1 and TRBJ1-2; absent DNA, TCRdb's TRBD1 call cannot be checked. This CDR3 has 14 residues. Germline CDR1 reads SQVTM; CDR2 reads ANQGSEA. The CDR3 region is CSRDRGQGNYGYTF.

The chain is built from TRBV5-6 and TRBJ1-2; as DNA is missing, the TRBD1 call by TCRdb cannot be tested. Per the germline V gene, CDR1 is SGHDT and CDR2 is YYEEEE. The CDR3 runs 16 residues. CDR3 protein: CASSYGGHATYYGYTF.

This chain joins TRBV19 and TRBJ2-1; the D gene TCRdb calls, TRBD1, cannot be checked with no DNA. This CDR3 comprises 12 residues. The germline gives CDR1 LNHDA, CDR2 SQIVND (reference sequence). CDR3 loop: CASSRVGTAPFF. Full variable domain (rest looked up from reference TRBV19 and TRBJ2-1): DGGITQSPKYLFRKEGQNVTLSCEQNLNHDAMYWYRQDPGQGLRLIYYSQIVNDFQKGDIAEGYSVSREKKESFPLTVTSAQKNPTAFYLCASSRVGTAPFFGPGTRLTVL.